This T cell receptor (beta chain) was identified in a study of blood T cell repertoires in COVID-19. Study at large: Samples of COVID-19 (acute and convalescent) were obtained from the United States, Italy and Spain.

Trimming removed 9 bases at V and 0 bases at J, with 24 bases between. This CDR3 region has 18 residues. CDR1 is LNHDA and CDR2 is SQIVND in the germline V gene (reference sequence). The cohort comprised adults aged roughly 18 to 100 years residing in around 25 US areas. Recovered participants had two consecutive negative NP/OP PCR tests, healthcare professional clearance, or symptom resolution. In the study's own analysis: Reference gene primer amplification in the assay estimated nucleated cell counts. Sequencing used immunoSEQ multiplex PCR; TCRdb keeps in-frame clones, though not all of them. The DNA gave D and trimming, while V, J and clone size come from that table. The sample carries about 370,000 clones, more than 80% recorded once.

The rearrangement joins TRBV19 to TRBJ1-5, with D possibly TRBD1 on 5 matching bases. The TCR originated in a man younger than 35 who had recovered from COVID-19. The sequenced sample was PBMCs or T cells enriched from blood (not recorded which). The CDR3 DNA follows: TGTGCCAGCGAATCACCACAAGGGGATCCATATAGCAATCAGCCCCAGCATTTT. Translated, it gives CASESPQGDPYSNQPQHF.